These 11 T cell receptor beta chains came from one sample sequenced in a study of type 1 regulatory T cells. The study's findings and limits: Type 1 regulatory T cells had a more restricted TCR repertoire than non-type 1 regulatory T cells.

Their recognized antigens are unknown. TCRdb re-called the reads through MiXCR, storing one row per CDR3 protein. The sample includes about 69,000 distinct CDR3 sequences, around 21% of them seen just once. Sequencing was carried out using cultured type 1 regulatory T (Tr1) cells, either the whole culture or a sorted fraction (not recorded which). Every receptor here comes from a human donor in good health.

This clonotype has a count of ten or more. The chain has TRBV6-2 or TRBV6-3 and TRBJ2-7, with 7 bases that match TRBD2. This CDR3 comprises 17 residues. After removal of 0 bases from V and 6 bases from J, the junction contained 14 bases not matched to a gene. The germline gives CDR1 MNHEY, CDR2 SVGEGT. CDR3 loop: CASSYSSMAGVFSEQYF. Here the CDR3 DNA reads TGTGCCAGCAGTTACTCCTCAATGGCGGGAGTATTTAGCGAGCAGTACTTC.

This clonotype was picked up a small number of times. The rearrangement uses TRBV3-1 and TRBJ2-1; 9 nucleotides match TRBD1. With V trimmed by 6 bases and J by 4 bases, 7 bases remained unmatched. The CDR3 spans 15 residues. Germline CDR1 reads LGHDT; CDR2 reads YNNKEL (reference sequence). This CDR3 is CASSRTGGMYNEQFF. DNA for the CDR3: TGTGCCAGCAGTCGTACAGGGGGCATGTACAATGAGCAGTTCTTC.

This clonotype has only a few counts. This rearrangement joins TRBV19 to TRBJ2-4; D could derive from TRBD1 or TRBD2 (5 bases each). The CDR3 runs 16 residues. Germline CDR1 is LNHDA and CDR2 is SQIVND (reference sequence). Trimming pared 10 bases from V and 3 bases from J, leaving 22 bases between. CDR3 in amino acids: CATYPGKGQGKNIQYF. The CDR3 nucleotides are TGTGCCACCTACCCGGGGAAGGGGCAAGGCAAAAACATTCAGTACTTC.

The V gene is TRBV5-1, the J gene TRBJ2-1; D not certain. The CDR3 has 15 residues. The germline V gene has CDR1 SGHRS and CDR2 YFSETQ. Trimming shortened V by 0 bases and J by 4 bases, and 11 bases separated the two germline ends. CDR3 DNA sequence: TGCGCCAGCAGCTTGGACCGGGCCGATTACAATGAGCAGTTCTTC. The encoded protein is CASSLDRADYNEQFF.

The rearrangement links TRBV7-9 to TRBJ2-7; D uncertain. Germline values: CDR1 SEHNR, CDR2 FQNEAQ (reference sequence). The CDR3 covers 13 residues. The germline V and J ends were trimmed by 2 bases and 2 bases, with 7 bases remaining between them. CDR3 nucleotides: TGTGCCAGCAGCTTAATTGGTACCTACGAGCAGTACTTC. Translated: CASSLIGTYEQYF.

This clonotype was found a few times. The genes are TRBV4-3 and TRBJ1-3, with D unclear. Per the germline V gene, CDR1 is LGHNA and CDR2 is YSLEER. The CDR3 length is 16 residues. V gave up 4 bases and J gave up 0 bases, with 13 bases separating them. CDR3 nucleotides: TGCGCCAGCAGCCTCCAATTGGACCGCTCTGGAAACACCATATATTTT. Residues: CASSLQLDRSGNTIYF.

This clonotype came up many times. The rearrangement uses TRBV6-2 or TRBV6-3 and TRBJ2-3; 9 bases fit TRBD2. Per germline, CDR1 MNHEY and CDR2 SVGEGT. J gave up 2 bases and V 4 bases, and 13 bases lay outside the gene matches. The CDR3 contains 18 residues. The CDR3 region is CASSFALTSGYDTDTQYF. Here the CDR3 DNA reads TGTGCCAGCAGTTTCGCCCTGACTAGCGGCTATGACACAGATACGCAGTATTTT.

The chain carries TRBV28 and TRBJ2-2; 14 nucleotides align to TRBD2. V dropped 10 bases and J dropped 10; count of bases not matched to a gene: 5. CDR3 size: 13 residues. Germline CDR1 reads MDHEN; CDR2 reads SYDVKM. CDR3 loop: CATGLAGGEELFF. In DNA, the CDR3 is TGTGCCACCGGACTAGCGGGAGGAGAGGAGCTGTTTTTT.

The table lists this clonotype with many counts. This chain connects TRBV5-1 to TRBJ2-7; TRBD2 agrees at 7 bases. CDR1 and CDR2 (germline): SGHRS, YFSETQ. The length of the CDR3 is 15 residues. J lost 0 bases, V lost 0 bases, and 3 bases had no gene match. CDR3 coding DNA: TGCGCCAGCAGCTTGGTGGGCGGGAGCTCCTACGAGCAGTACTTC. Translation gives CASSLVGGSSYEQYF.

This clonotype qualifies as medium-sized. V is TRBV7-2 and J is TRBJ2-1; no clear D gene. Germline CDR1 reads SGHTA; CDR2 reads FQGNSA. V shed 1 base and J shed 8 bases, with 9 bases lying between them. The CDR3 covers 13 residues. CDR3 bases: TGTGCCAGCAGCTTAGGGACCTTGGATGAGCAGTTCTTC. Protein sequence: CASSLGTLDEQFF.

This clonotype was seen more than once but under ten times. This chain connects TRBV29-1 to TRBJ2-1, with D possibly called TRBD1 or TRBD2 (6 bases each). V lost 5 bases and J 8 bases, leaving 16 bases between the germline ends. From germline, CDR1 is SQVTM and CDR2 ANQGSEA. CDR3 size: 13 residues. CDR3 sequence reads: CSVFWGAHDEQFF. DNA for the CDR3: TGCAGCGTTTTTTGGGGGGCTCACGATGAGCAGTTCTTC.